This TCR beta chain was obtained from a study of blood T cells in healthy people across ages. The V gene end was trimmed by 4 bases and the J gene end by 3 bases; junction bases not matched to a gene: 0. The CDR3 has 11 amino acids. Germline CDR1 reads SQVTM; CDR2 reads ANQGSEA. A sample-barcoded 5' primer and a J-beta primer mix were used in a second PCR of roughly 7 to 11 cycles. TCRdb ran MiXCR on the 5' RACE reads and lists one entry per CDR3 protein. The sample carries 1 million or so distinct CDR3 sequences, under 45% recorded once. This clonotype occurred a few times. The sequence derives from a woman in her sixties or seventies in good health. The chain combines TRBV29-1 with TRBJ2-7; 7 positions agree with TRBD2. Sequenced sample: blood. CDR3 loop: CSVAGGYEQYF. The DNA for the CDR3 is TGCAGCGTTGCGGGAGGCTACGAGCAGTACTTC.